The T cell receptor beta chain described here comes from a study of early T cells in non-severe SARS-CoV-2 infection. Study as a whole: Sequencing of unsorted whole blood was done on bulk RNA, leaving chains unpaired.

The TCR library protocol attached unique molecular identifiers to the individual cDNA molecules. One entry per CDR3 protein, called by TCRdb with MiXCR from the 5' RACE reads. The table shows about 100,000 distinct CDR3 sequences, with approximately 13% occurring only once. Per germline, CDR1 DFQATT and CDR2 SNEGSKA (reference sequence). Between the trimmed V and J ends, which lost 3 bases and 3 bases, there was a span of 6 bases. This CDR3 is built from 12 residues. Sequenced material: whole blood. J is TRBJ1-5 and V is TRBV20-1; D unclear. The receptor comes from an adult who was a healthcare worker with PCR-confirmed SARS-CoV-2 infection or an uninfected control (not recorded which). The DNA for the CDR3 is TGCAGTGCTAGCCTGGTCAATCAGCCCCAGCATTTT. It translates to CSASLVNQPQHF.